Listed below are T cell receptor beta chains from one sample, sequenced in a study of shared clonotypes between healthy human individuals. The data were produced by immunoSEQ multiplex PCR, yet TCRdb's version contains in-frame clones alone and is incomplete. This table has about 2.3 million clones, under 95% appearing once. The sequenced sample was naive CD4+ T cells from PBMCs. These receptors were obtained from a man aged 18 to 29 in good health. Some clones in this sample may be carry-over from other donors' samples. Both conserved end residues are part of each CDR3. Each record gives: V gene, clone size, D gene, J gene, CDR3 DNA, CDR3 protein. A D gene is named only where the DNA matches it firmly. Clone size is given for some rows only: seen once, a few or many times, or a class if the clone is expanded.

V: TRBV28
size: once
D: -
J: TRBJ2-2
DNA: TGTGCCAGCAGTCCCCCGTTTACCGGGGAGCTGTTTTTT
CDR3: CASSPPFTGELFF

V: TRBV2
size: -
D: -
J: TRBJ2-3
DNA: TGTGCCAGCAGTGTTTATACAGATACGCAGTATTTT
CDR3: CASSVYTDTQYF

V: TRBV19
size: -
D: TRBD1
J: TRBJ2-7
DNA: TGTGCCAGTAGTACATACCCGGGACAGGCCTACGAGCAGTACTTC
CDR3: CASSTYPGQAYEQYF

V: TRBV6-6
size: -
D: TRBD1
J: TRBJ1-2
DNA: TGTGCCAGCAGTTATGACAGGGAGGGCTACACCTTC
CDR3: CASSYDREGYTF

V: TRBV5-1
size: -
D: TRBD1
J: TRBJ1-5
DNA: TGCGCCAGCAGCTCGGGACAGGGAGATCAGCCCCAGCATTTT
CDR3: CASSSGQGDQPQHF

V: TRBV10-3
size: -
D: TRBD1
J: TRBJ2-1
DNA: TGTGCCATCAGTGATACAGGGGTCCAGCAGTTCTTC
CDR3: CAISDTGVQQFF

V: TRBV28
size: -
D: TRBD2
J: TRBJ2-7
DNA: TGTGCCAGCAGCACGACTAGCGGGAGGGCCGTGGAGCAGTACTTC
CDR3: CASSTTSGRAVEQYF

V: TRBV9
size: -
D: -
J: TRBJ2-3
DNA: TGTGCCAGCAGCGTAGGGAGGGGGCGGACAGTAGATACGCAGTATTTT
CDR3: CASSVGRGRTVDTQYF

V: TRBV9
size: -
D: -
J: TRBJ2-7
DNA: TGTGCCAGCAGCGAGGACGGATCCCCATATAGGGAGCAGTACTTC
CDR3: CASSEDGSPYREQYF

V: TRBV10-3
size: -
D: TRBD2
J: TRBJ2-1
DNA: TGTGCCATCAGTGAGTCAATGCTAGCGGGAGCGACCTACAATGAGCAGTTCTTC
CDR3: CAISESMLAGATYNEQFF

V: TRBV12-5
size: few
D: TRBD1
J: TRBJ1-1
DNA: TGTGCTAGTGCACCAGGGGGCTCTGCCAACACTGAAGCTTTCTTT
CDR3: CASAPGGSANTEAFF

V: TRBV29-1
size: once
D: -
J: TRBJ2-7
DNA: TGCAGCGTCTTGTGGGGATACGAGCAGTACTTC
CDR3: CSVLWGYEQYF

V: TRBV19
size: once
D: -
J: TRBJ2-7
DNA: TGTGCCAGTAGTCCGCAGGGTACCTACGAGCAGTACTTC
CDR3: CASSPQGTYEQYF

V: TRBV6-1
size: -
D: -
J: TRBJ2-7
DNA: TGTGCCAGCACGTCACAGGCGACCCACGAGCAGTACTTC
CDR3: CASTSQATHEQYF

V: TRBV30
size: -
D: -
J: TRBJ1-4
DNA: TGTGCCTGGAGTGAGGGGGTTGCAACTAATGAAAAACTGTTTTTT
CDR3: CAWSEGVATNEKLFF

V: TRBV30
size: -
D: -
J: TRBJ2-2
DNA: TGTGCCTGGAGTCGTACAACCGGGGAGCTGTTTTTT
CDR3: CAWSRTTGELFF

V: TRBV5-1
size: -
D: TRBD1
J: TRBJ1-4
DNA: TGCGCCAGCAGCCCCGGGACAGGGAGGAAAGAAAAACTGTTTTTT
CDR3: CASSPGTGRKEKLFF

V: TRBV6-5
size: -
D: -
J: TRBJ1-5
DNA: TGTGCCAGCAAGCCGGTGAGGAGCAATCAGCCCCAGCATTTT
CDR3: CASKPVRSNQPQHF

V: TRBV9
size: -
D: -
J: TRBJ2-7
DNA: TGTGCCAGCAGCGTCTCGGGATGGTCTTACGAGCAGTACTTC
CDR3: CASSVSGWSYEQYF

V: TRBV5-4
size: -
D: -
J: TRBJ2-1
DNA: TGTGCCAGCAGCTTGTTAACAGGTCGCAACAATGAGCAGTTCTTC
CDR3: CASSLLTGRNNEQFF

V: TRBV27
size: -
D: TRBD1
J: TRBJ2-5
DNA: TGTGCCAGCAGCCGGGACAGGGGGCGAGAGACCCAGTACTTC
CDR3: CASSRDRGRETQYF

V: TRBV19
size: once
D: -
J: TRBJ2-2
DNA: TGTGCCAGTAGAGTGGCGGGAACGAACACCGGGGAGCTGTTTTTT
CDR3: CASRVAGTNTGELFF

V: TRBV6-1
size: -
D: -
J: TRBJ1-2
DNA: TGTGCCAGCAGTCTGGGGGGGGGCTCAGGGGGCTACACCTTC
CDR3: CASSLGGGSGGYTF

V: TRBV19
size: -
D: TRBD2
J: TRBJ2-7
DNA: TGTGCCAGTTCCAGAGGGCCTAGCGGGAGTGGTGAGCAGTACTTC
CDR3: CASSRGPSGSGEQYF

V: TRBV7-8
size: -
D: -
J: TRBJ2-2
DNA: TGTGCCAGCAGCTTAGCTCGGCGGGACACCGGGGAGCTGTTTTTT
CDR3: CASSLARRDTGELFF

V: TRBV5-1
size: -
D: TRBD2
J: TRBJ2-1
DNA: TGCGCCAGCAGCCCCGAGACTAGCGCACGGTCCTACAATGAGCAGTTCTTC
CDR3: CASSPETSARSYNEQFF

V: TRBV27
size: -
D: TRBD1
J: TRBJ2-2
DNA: TGTGCCAGCAGTAGAGGACAGGGGAACGCGAACACCGGGGAGCTGTTTTTT
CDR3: CASSRGQGNANTGELFF

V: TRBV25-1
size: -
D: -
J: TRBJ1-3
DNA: TGTGCCAGCAGCTTAATCCGGGACACCATATATTTT
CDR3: CASSLIRDTIYF

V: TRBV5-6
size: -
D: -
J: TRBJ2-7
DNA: TGTGCCAGCAGCTCCAAAGGCAGAGACTACGAGCAGTACTTC
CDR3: CASSSKGRDYEQYF

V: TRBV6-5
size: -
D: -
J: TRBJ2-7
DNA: TGTGCCAGCAGCCTCGGTCATAGTAGCTACGAGCAGTACTTC
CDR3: CASSLGHSSYEQYF